These 5 T cell receptor beta chains came from one sample sequenced in a study of shared clonotypes between healthy human individuals. TCRdb's copy holds only in-frame clones and misses some; the assay was immunoSEQ multiplex PCR. The sample lists fewer than 800,000 clones, approximately 90% occurring once. CD45RO-negative CD8 cells positively selected for CCR7 made up the naive population, which excluded terminally differentiated effector memory CD45RA+ cells. The specimen was naive CD8+ T cells sorted from blood. Receptors were obtained from a man younger than 45 in good health.

This clone was recorded a few times. The chain carries TRBV28 and TRBJ2-1; D unclear. The V gene's germline CDR1 is MDHEN and CDR2 SYDVKM. This CDR3 has 11 amino acids. The V gene lost 9 bases and the J gene lost 8 bases, with 11 bases spanning the gap. CDR3 sequence reads: CASVKVHEQFF. The CDR3 DNA follows: TGTGCCAGTGTTAAGGTCCATGAGCAGTTCTTC.

The chain carries TRBV15 and TRBJ1-2; D ambiguous. The CDR3 has 14 amino acids. CDR1 and CDR2 from the germline V gene are LNHNV and YYDKDF (reference sequence). V lost 5 bases, J lost 3 bases, and 13 bases lay in between. The CDR3, as DNA: TGTGCCACCAGCGACCCTGAAATTGACTATGGCTACACCTTC. Translation gives CATSDPEIDYGYTF.

This chain uses TRBV10-3 with TRBJ2-2, with D possibly being TRBD1 or TRBD2 (5 bases each). Germline CDR1 is ENHRY and CDR2 is SYGVKD. Trimming removed 0 bases from V and 4 bases from J, with 9 bases in between. The CDR3 sequence is 15 residues long. The CDR3 bases are TGTGCCATCAGTGAGTCTGGGACCCGCACCGGGGAGCTGTTTTTT. It yields the protein CAISESGTRTGELFF.

The CDR3 is CASRFGGANEKLFF. In DNA, the CDR3 is TGTGCCAGCAGGTTCGGGGGCGCTAATGAAAAACTGTTTTTT. This chain uses TRBV28 with TRBJ1-4; a possible D gene is TRBD1 (6 bases). The germline V and J ends were trimmed by 6 bases and 3 bases, with 11 bases remaining between them. The CDR3 consists of 14 residues. The germline CDR1 and CDR2 sequences are MDHEN and SYDVKM.

V usage is TRBV27 and J usage is TRBJ2-1, with 9 bases fitting TRBD1. CDR3 length: 15 residues. Per germline, CDR1 MNHEY and CDR2 SMNVEV (reference sequence). V lost 5 bases to trimming and J lost 8 bases; unmatched junction nucleotides: 10. The CDR3 is CASSPYRGRGDEQFF. Here the CDR3 DNA reads TGTGCCAGCAGTCCCTACAGGGGGCGAGGCGATGAGCAGTTCTTC.